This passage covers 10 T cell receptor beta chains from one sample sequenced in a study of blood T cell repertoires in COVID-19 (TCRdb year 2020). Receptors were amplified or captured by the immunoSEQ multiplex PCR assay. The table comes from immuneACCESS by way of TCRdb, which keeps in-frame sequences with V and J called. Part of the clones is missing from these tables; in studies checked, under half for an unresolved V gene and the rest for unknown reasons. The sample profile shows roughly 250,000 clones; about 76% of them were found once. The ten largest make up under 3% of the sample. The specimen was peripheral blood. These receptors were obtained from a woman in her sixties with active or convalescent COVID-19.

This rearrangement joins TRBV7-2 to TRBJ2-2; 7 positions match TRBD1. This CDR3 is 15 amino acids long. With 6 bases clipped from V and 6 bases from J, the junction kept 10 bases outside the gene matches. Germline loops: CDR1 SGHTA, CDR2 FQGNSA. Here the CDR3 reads CASRLDTGVSGELFF. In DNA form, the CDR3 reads TGTGCCAGCAGACTAGATACAGGGGTCTCCGGGGAGCTGTTTTTT.

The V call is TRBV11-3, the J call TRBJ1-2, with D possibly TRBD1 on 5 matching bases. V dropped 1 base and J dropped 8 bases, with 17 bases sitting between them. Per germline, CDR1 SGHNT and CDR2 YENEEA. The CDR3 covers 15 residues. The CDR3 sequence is CASSLGSGSGNGYTF. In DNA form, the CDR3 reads TGTGCCAGCAGCTTAGGTTCGGGCTCAGGGAACGGCTACACCTTC.

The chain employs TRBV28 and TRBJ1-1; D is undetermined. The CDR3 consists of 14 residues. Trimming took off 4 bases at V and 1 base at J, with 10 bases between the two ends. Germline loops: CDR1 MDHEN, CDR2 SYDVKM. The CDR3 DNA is TGTGCCAGCAGTTCCCCGTCCCCGAACACTGAAGCTTTCTTT. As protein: CASSSPSPNTEAFF.

CDR3 sequence reads: CASSWGGGTEAFF. CDR3 coding DNA: TGTGCCAGCAGTTGGGGGGGAGGAACTGAAGCTTTCTTT. The rearrangement joins TRBV12-3 or TRBV12-4 to TRBJ1-1; maybe TRBD1 (5 bases). The germline V and J ends were trimmed by 4 bases and 5 bases, with 11 bases remaining between them. The CDR3 runs 13 residues.

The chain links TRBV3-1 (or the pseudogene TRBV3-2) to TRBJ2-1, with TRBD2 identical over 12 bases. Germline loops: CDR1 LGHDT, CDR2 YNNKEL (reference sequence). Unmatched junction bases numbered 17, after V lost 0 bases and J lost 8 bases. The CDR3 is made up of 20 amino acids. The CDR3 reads CASSQEPSRRLAGAKDEQFF. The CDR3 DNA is TGTGCCAGCAGCCAAGAACCCTCGAGAAGACTAGCGGGGGCCAAGGATGAGCAGTTCTTC.

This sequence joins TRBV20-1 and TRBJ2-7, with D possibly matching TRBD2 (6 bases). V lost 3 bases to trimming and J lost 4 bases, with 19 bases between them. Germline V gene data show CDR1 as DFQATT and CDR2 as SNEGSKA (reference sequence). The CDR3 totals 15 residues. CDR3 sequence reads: CSASPSGTQEYEQYF. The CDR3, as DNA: TGCAGTGCTAGTCCTTCCGGGACTCAAGAATACGAGCAGTACTTC.

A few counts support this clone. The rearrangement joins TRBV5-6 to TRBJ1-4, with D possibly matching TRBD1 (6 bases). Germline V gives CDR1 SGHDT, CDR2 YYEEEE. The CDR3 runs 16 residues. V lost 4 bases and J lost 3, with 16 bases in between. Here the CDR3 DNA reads TGTGCCAGCAGCCCAACACCTGGACAGCCTAATGAAAAACTGTTTTTT. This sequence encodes CASSPTPGQPNEKLFF.

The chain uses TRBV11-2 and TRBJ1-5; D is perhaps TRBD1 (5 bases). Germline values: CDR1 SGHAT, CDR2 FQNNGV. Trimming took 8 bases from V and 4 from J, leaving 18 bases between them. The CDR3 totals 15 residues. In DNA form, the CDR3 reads TGTGCCAGCTCAATCGACAGCCCTTTTAATCAGCCCCAGCATTTT. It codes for CASSIDSPFNQPQHF.

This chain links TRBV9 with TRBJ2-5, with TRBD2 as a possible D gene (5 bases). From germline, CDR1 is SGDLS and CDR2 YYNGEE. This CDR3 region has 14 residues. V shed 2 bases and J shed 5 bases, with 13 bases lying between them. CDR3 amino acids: CASSVGKRWETQYF. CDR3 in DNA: TGTGCCAGCAGCGTGGGGAAGCGGTGGGAGACCCAGTACTTC.

In nucleotides, the CDR3 is TGTGCCTGGGGGCTTGGGCAACCTCCAGATACGCAGTATTTT. This encodes CAWGLGQPPDTQYF. V usage is TRBV30 and J usage is TRBJ2-3, with no clear D. The CDR3 contains 14 residues. Germline CDR1 GTSNPN, CDR2 SVGIG (reference sequence). The ends were cut back, 5 bases at V and 4 bases at J, with 16 bases in the middle.